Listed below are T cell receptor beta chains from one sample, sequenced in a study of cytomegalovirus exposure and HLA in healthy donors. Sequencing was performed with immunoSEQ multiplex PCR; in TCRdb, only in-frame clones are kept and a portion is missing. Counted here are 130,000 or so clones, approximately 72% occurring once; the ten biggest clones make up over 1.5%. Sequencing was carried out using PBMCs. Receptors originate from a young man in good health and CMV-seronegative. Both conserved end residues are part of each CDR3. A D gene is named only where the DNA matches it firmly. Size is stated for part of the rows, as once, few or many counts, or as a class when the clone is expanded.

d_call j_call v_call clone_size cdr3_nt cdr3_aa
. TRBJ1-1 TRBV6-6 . TGTGCCAGCAGCCCTGAACTGGGCTTGACTGAAGCTTTCTTT CASSPELGLTEAFF
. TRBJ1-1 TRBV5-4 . TGTGCCAGCAGTTTCGAGTTGGACATCCGTGAAGCTTTCTTT CASSFELDIREAFF
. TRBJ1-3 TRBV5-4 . TGTGCCAGCAGCCCGGCGGACAGACGCTCTGGAAACACCATATATTTT CASSPADRRSGNTIYF
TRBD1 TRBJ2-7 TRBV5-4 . TGTGCCAGCAGCTTGACAGGGGGGTTCTACGAGCAGTACTTC CASSLTGGFYEQYF
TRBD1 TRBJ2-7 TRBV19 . TGTGCCAGTAGTGCGAGGGGGTGGGGACAGGGGATCTACGAGCAGTACTTC CASSARGWGQGIYEQYF
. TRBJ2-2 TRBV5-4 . TGTGCCAGCAGCCCCCGGAACAGGGTCCCCTCCGCCGGGGAGCTGTTTTTT CASSPRNRVPSAGELFF
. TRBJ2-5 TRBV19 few TGTGCCAGTAGTACCGGGTCAAAAGAGACCCAGTACTTC CASSTGSKETQYF
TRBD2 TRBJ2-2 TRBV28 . TGTGCCAGCAGAGACACCGGGACTAGCGGAGCGAACACCGGGGAGCTGTTTTTT CASRDTGTSGANTGELFF
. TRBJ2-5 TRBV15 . TGTGCCACCAGCAGAGATAACCAAGAGACCCAGTACTTC CATSRDNQETQYF
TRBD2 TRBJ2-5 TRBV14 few TGTGCCTCGGGACTATTACAAGAGACCCAGTACTTC CASGLLQETQYF
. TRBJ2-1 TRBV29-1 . TGCAGCGGCTATTATACAGGGAGCTCCTACAATGAGCAGTTCTTC CSGYYTGSSYNEQFF
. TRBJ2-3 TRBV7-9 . TGTGCCAGCAGCTTAGTGGGGGCTCAGTATTTT CASSLVGAQYF
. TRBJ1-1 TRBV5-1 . TGCGCCAGCAGCTTAGCATCGAGTTCTAACACTGAAGCTTTCTTT CASSLASSSNTEAFF
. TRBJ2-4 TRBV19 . TGTGCCAGTAGCCCGCTAGACAAAAACATTCAGTACTTC CASSPLDKNIQYF
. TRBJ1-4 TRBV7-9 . TGTGCCAGCAGCTTTTCCTCCGAAAAACTGTTTTTT CASSFSSEKLFF
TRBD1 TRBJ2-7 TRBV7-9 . TGTGCCAGCAGCTCCTCACAGGGGTTCCGCTACGAGCAGTACTTC CASSSSQGFRYEQYF
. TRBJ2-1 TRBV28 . TGTGCCAGCAGGCGGGGACGGGGTTCCTACAATGAGCAGTTCTTC CASRRGRGSYNEQFF
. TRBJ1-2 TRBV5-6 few TGTGCCAGCAGCTTGGCCTCGGGGGAGAACTATGGCTACCCCTTC CASSLASGENYGYPF
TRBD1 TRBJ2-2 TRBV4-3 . TGCGCCAGCAGCCAGGAGACAGGGAGTTACACCGGGGAGCTGTTTTTT CASSQETGSYTGELFF
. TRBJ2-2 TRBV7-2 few TGTGCCAGCAGCTTAATCAGTTCGAACACCGGGGAGCTGTTTTTT CASSLISSNTGELFF
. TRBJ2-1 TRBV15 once TGTGCCACCAGCAGAGAGTTAGCGTCGGTCAATGAGCAGTTCTTC CATSRELASVNEQFF
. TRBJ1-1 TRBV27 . TGTGCCAGCAGCCACACAAGGCGGGAAGCTTTCTTT CASSHTRREAFF
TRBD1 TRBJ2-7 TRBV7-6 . TGTGCCAGCAGCTTAGGGGGGACAGGGGGCTACGAGCAGTACTTC CASSLGGTGGYEQYF
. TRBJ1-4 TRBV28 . TGTGCCAGCGTGGAGGAGGGCGTCGAAAAACTGTTTTTT CASVEEGVEKLFF
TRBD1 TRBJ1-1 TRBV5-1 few TGCGCCAGCAGCTTTGGGACAGGGTCTGAAGCTTTCTTT CASSFGTGSEAFF
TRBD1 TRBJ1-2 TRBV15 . TGTGCCACCAGCAGACCCGACAGGGGTATGAATGGCTACACCTTC CATSRPDRGMNGYTF
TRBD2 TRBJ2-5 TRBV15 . TGTGCCACCAGCAGAGTAGGTAGCGGGGTGGTCCAAGAGACCCAGTACTTC CATSRVGSGVVQETQYF
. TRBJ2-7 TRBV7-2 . TGTGCCAGCAACGGTTACCGTGCCGGGACATATTCCTACGAGCAGTACTTC CASNGYRAGTYSYEQYF
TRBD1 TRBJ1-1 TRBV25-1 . TGTGCCAGCAGTCCTTGGACAGGAGCCCGCGGGAACACTGAAGCTTTCTTT CASSPWTGARGNTEAFF
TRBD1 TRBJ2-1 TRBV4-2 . TGTGCCAGCAGCCAACGACCCGGGACAGGGGTATACAATGAGCAGTTCTTC CASSQRPGTGVYNEQFF
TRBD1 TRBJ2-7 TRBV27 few TGTGCCAGCAGTTTTAACAGGGGCTACGAGCAGTACTTC CASSFNRGYEQYF
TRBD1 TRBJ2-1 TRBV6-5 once TGTGCCAGCAGTTACAGGACAGGGGGCTACAATGAGCAGTTCTTC CASSYRTGGYNEQFF
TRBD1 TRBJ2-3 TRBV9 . TGTGCCAGCAGCGCCAATACAGGGGGCAGCACAGATACGCAGTATTTT CASSANTGGSTDTQYF
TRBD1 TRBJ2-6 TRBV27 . TGTGCCAGCAGTCCTGGGACAGCCTTCTCTGGGGCCAACGTCCTGACTTTC CASSPGTAFSGANVLTF
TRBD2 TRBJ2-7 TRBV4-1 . TGCGCCAGCAGCCGGGGACTAGCGGGGGGTGTCGACGAGCAGTACTTC CASSRGLAGGVDEQYF
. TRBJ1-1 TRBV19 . TGTGCCAGTACCATCCGGGGGTCCACTGAAGCTTTCTTT CASTIRGSTEAFF
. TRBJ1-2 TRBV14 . TGTGCCAGCAGCCAGGACAGTTACTATGGCTACACCTTC CASSQDSYYGYTF
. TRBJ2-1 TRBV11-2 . TGTGCCAGCAGCCCCCGAGTAAATGAGCAGTTCTTC CASSPRVNEQFF
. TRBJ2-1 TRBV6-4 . TGTGCCAGCAGTGACTCGGCGACAAGATCCAATGAGCAGTTCTTC CASSDSATRSNEQFF
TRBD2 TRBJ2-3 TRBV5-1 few TGCGCCAGCAGCTTGGGGACTAGCGGGGGGGCCGGGGATACGCAGTATTTT CASSLGTSGGAGDTQYF
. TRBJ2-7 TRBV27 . TGTGCCAGCAAATTTTTGGATAACGAGGGCTACGAGCAGTACTTC CASKFLDNEGYEQYF
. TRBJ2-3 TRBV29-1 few TGCAGCGTTGAAGATGGGGCGGACCTTCAGTATTTT CSVEDGADLQYF
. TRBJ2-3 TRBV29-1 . TGCAGCGTTGTTTGGGACACGGGAGGTAGAGATACGCAGTATTTT CSVVWDTGGRDTQYF
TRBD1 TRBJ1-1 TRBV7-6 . TGTGCCAGCAGCTTAGTACAGGGGTCCCCAAACGCTGAAGCTTTCTTT CASSLVQGSPNAEAFF
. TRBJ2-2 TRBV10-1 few TGCGCCAGCAGTGAGTCGGAGACAGACGCCGGGGAGCTGTTTTTT CASSESETDAGELFF
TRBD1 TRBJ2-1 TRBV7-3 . TGTGCCAGCAGCTTAGGTGGGACAGTCCACAATGAGCAGTTCTTC CASSLGGTVHNEQFF
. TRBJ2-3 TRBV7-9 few TGTGCCAGCAGCTTAGGGGAGGTTCAAGGTACGCAGTATTTT CASSLGEVQGTQYF
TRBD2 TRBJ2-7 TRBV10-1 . TGCTCCACCTCACCTAACGCGGGGGGGCCCTACGAGCAGTACTTC CSTSPNAGGPYEQYF
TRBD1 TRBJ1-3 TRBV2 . TGTGCCAGCAAACAAACCGGGACAGGGGTCCTCTCTGGAAACACCATATATTTT CASKQTGTGVLSGNTIYF
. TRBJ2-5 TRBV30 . TGTGCCTGGAGTGGCTACCCCCCAGGGGCGGACTTTGCGGAGACCCAGTACTTC CAWSGYPPGADFAETQYF
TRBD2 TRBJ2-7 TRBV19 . TGTGCCAGTAGGGGACTAGCGGGACCCCGTGACGAGCAGTACTTC CASRGLAGPRDEQYF
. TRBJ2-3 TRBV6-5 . TGTGCCAGCAGTTACTCCTCAGGGATAGGTACGCAGTATTTT CASSYSSGIGTQYF
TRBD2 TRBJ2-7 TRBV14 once TGTGCCAGCAGCCACCCCCCGGGACTAGCGGGATACGAGCAGTACTTC CASSHPPGLAGYEQYF
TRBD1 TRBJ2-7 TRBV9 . TGTGCCAGCAGCCCCGGGACAGGATTCTCCTACGAGCAGTACTTC CASSPGTGFSYEQYF
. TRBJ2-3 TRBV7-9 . TGTGCCAGCAGCCGCCCAGGAGATACGCAGTATTTT CASSRPGDTQYF
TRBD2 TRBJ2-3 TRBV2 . TGTGCCAGCAGTGAAAGTCGCGCTAGCGGGGGCCCGTGGTATTTT CASSESRASGGPWYF
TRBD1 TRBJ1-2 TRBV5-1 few TGCGCCAGCAGCTTGGTCGGGACAGGGGATGGCTACACCTTC CASSLVGTGDGYTF
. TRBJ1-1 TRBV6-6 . TGTGCCAGCCTAAAACCCACTGAAGCTTTCTTT CASLKPTEAFF
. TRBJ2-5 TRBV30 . TGTGCCTGGAGTCCGTACCAAGAGACCCAGTACTTC CAWSPYQETQYF